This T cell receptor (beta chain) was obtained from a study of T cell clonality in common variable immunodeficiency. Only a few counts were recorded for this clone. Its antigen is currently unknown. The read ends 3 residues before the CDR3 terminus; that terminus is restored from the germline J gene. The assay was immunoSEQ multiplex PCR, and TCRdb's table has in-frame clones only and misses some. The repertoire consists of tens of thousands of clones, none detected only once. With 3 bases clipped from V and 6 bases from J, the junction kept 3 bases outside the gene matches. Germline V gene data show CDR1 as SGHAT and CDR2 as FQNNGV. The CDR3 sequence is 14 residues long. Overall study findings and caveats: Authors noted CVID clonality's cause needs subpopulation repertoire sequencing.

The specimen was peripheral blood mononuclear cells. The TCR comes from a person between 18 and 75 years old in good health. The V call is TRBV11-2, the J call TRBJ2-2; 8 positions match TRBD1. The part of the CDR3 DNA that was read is TGTGCCAGCAGCTTCCAGGGGGCGCCCGGGGAG. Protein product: CASSFQGAPGE. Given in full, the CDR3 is CASSFQGAPGELFF.